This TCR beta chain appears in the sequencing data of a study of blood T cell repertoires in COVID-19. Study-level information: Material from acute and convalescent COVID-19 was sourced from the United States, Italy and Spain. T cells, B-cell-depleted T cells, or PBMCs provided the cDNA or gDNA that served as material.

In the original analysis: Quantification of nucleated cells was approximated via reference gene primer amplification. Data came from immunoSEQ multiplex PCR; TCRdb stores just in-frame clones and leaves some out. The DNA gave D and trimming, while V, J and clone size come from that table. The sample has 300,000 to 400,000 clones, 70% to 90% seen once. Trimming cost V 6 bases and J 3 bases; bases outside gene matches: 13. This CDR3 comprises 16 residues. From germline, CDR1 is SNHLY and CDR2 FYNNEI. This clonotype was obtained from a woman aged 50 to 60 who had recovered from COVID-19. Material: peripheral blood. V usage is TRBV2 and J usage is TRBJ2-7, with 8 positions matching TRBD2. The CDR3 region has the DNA TGTGCCAGCAGGGAAAAAGGACTAGCAAGTATCTACGAGCAGTACTTC. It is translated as CASREKGLASIYEQYF.